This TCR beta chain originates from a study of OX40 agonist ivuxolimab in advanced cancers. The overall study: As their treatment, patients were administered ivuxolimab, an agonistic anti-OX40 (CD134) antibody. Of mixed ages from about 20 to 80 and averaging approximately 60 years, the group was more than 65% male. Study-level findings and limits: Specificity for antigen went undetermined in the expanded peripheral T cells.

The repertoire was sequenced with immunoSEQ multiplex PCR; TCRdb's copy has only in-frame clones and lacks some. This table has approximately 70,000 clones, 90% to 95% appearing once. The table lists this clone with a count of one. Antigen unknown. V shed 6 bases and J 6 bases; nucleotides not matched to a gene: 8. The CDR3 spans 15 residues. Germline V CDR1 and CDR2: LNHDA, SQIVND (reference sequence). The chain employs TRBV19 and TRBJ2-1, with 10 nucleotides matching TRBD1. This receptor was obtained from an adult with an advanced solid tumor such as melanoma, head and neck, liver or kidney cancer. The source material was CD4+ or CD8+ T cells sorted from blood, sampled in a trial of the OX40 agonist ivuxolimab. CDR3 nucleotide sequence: TGTGCCAGTAGGAACTGGGACAGGGGTTCCAATGAGCAGTTCTTC. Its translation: CASRNWDRGSNEQFF.